The rows below give T cell receptor beta chains drawn from one sample of a study of cytomegalovirus exposure and HLA in healthy donors. Measured with immunoSEQ multiplex PCR; TCRdb has only the in-frame clones, and not every one. The top ten hold 1.6% of the sample, which has some 170,000 clones, over 75% seen once. The material sequenced was PBMCs. The receptors originated from a woman aged 25 to 45 in good health and CMV-seronegative. CDR3s include the opening cysteine and the closing phenylalanine or tryptophan. The D gene is left open where the match is weak. A row's size may be missing; if present it is once, few, many or a size class.

NA,TRBJ2-1,TRBV5-4,NA,CASSLESGKVGQFF,TGTGCCAGCAGCTTGGAATCCGGGAAGGTCGGGCAGTTCTTC
TRBD2,TRBJ2-1,TRBV9,NA,CASSVVAGAYDEQFF,TGTGCCAGCAGCGTAGTAGCGGGGGCGTACGATGAGCAGTTCTTC
TRBD1,TRBJ2-1,TRBV10-3,NA,CAIRTGTGIDEQFF,TGTGCCATCAGAACCGGGACAGGGATTGATGAGCAGTTCTTC
NA,TRBJ2-3,TRBV19,NA,CASSTPRGSTDTQYF,TGTGCCAGTAGTACCCCAAGGGGGAGCACAGATACGCAGTATTTT
NA,TRBJ2-7,TRBV10-1,NA,CASSEPPTGEQYF,TGCGCCAGCAGTGAACCTCCGACGGGGGAGCAGTACTTC
NA,TRBJ2-5,TRBV7-8,NA,CASSPKEGPIQTQYF,TGTGCCAGCAGCCCGAAGGAGGGACCCATACAGACCCAGTACTTC
NA,TRBJ1-3,TRBV6-6,NA,CASIQGNTIYF,TGTGCCAGCATTCAGGGAAACACCATATATTTT
NA,TRBJ1-5,TRBV2,NA,CASSELGSGNNQPQHF,TGTGCCAGCAGTGAATTGGGGTCAGGGAACAATCAGCCCCAGCATTTT
TRBD1,TRBJ1-2,TRBV7-3,NA,CASSLGVTGPVGYTF,TGTGCCAGCAGCTTAGGGGTGACAGGGCCGGTCGGCTACACCTTC
NA,TRBJ2-1,TRBV27,NA,CASSLHGSLSSYNEQFF,TGTGCCAGCAGTTTACATGGCAGTCTCAGCTCCTACAATGAGCAGTTCTTC
TRBD2,TRBJ2-1,TRBV18,NA,CASSPQLAGGPDEQFF,TGTGCCAGCTCACCACAACTAGCGGGAGGGCCGGATGAGCAGTTCTTC
NA,TRBJ2-1,TRBV7-3,NA,CASSLSRGNEQFF,TGTGCCAGCAGCTTATCCCGGGGTAATGAGCAGTTCTTC
NA,TRBJ2-7,TRBV29-1,few,CSVEVGGRESYEQYF,TGCAGCGTTGAAGTGGGGGGGCGCGAATCCTACGAGCAGTACTTC
NA,TRBJ2-3,TRBV10-3,NA,CAISDQGRGGTDTQYF,TGTGCCATCAGTGATCAGGGCAGGGGCGGAACAGATACGCAGTATTTT
NA,TRBJ2-1,TRBV28,NA,CASSLSYGGSNEQFF,TGTGCCAGCAGTTTGTCGTACGGCGGTAGCAATGAGCAGTTCTTC
NA,TRBJ1-2,TRBV6-5,once,CATYPRQRLNYGYTF,TGTGCCACTTACCCACGACAGCGACTTAACTATGGCTACACCTTC
TRBD1,TRBJ2-7,TRBV18,NA,CASSPPFDRVSYEQYF,TGTGCCAGCTCACCGCCTTTTGACAGGGTCTCCTACGAGCAGTACTTC
NA,TRBJ2-7,TRBV5-1,few,CASSLVPRLSSSYEQYF,TGCGCCAGCAGCCTGGTACCTAGGCTCTCTAGCTCCTACGAGCAGTACTTC
TRBD2,TRBJ2-2,TRBV28,NA,CASRGGIGLKELFF,TGTGCCAGCAGGGGAGGGATTGGCTTAAAGGAGCTGTTTTTT
TRBD2,TRBJ2-2,TRBV7-2,NA,CASTFWLAGVTGELFF,TGTGCCAGCACCTTCTGGCTAGCGGGAGTTACCGGGGAGCTGTTTTTT
NA,TRBJ2-5,TRBV11-3,NA,CASSLDGTRETQYF,TGTGCCAGCAGCTTAGACGGGACAAGAGAGACCCAGTACTTC
TRBD2,TRBJ2-3,TRBV9,NA,CASTPSGRGGDTQYF,TGTGCCAGCACCCCTAGCGGGAGGGGTGGGGATACGCAGTATTTT
NA,TRBJ2-3,TRBV7-6,NA,CASSLGPAWEADTQYF,TGTGCCAGCAGCTTAGGGCCTGCCTGGGAGGCAGATACGCAGTATTTT
TRBD1,TRBJ1-5,TRBV4-1,NA,CASSHNAGGRGQPQHF,TGCGCCAGCAGCCATAATGCAGGGGGCCGTGGTCAGCCCCAGCATTTT
TRBD2,TRBJ2-1,TRBV19,NA,CASSIGPAGRDEQFF,TGTGCCAGTAGTATTGGACCGGCGGGGAGGGATGAGCAGTTCTTC
NA,TRBJ2-7,TRBV7-9,NA,CASSLRGYEQYF,TGTGCCAGCAGTCTTCGGGGCTACGAGCAGTACTTC
TRBD1,TRBJ2-7,TRBV19,NA,CASSSRLGQGYEQYF,TGTGCCAGTAGTTCTCGCCTAGGACAGGGCTACGAGCAGTACTTC
NA,TRBJ1-2,TRBV2,few,CASSDSTAGGYTF,TGTGCCAGCAGTGACAGTACGGCGGGGGGCTACACCTTC
TRBD1,TRBJ1-1,TRBV2,NA,CASSDSGGDTEAFF,TGTGCCAGCAGTGACTCAGGGGGCGACACTGAAGCTTTCTTT
TRBD1,TRBJ2-7,TRBV11-2,once,CASSFLTGTGLSYEQYF,TGTGCCAGCAGCTTCCTCACCGGGACAGGGCTATCCTACGAGCAGTACTTC
NA,TRBJ2-1,TRBV6-5,NA,CASSPREPRNEQFF,TGTGCCAGCAGTCCCCGGGAACCCCGCAATGAGCAGTTCTTC
TRBD1,TRBJ1-5,TRBV4-1,NA,CASSRFYGTGGLSNQPQHF,TGCGCCAGCAGCCGGTTTTACGGGACAGGGGGACTTAGCAATCAGCCCCAGCATTTT
TRBD1,TRBJ1-5,TRBV19,NA,CASSADRVGLPQHF,TGTGCCAGTAGTGCCGACAGGGTCGGATTGCCCCAGCATTTT
TRBD1,TRBJ2-3,TRBV6-1,NA,CATAKGAAFTDTQYF,TGTGCCACCGCGAAGGGGGCCGCCTTCACAGATACGCAGTATTTT
TRBD1,TRBJ1-2,TRBV6-1,NA,CASSERDSLTNYGYTF,TGTGCCAGCAGTGAGCGGGACAGTTTAACTAACTATGGCTACACCTTC
TRBD1,TRBJ2-3,TRBV28,NA,CASSFRTGRGTDTQYF,TGTGCCAGCAGTTTCCGGACAGGGCGTGGCACAGATACGCAGTATTTT
NA,TRBJ1-1,TRBV9,NA,CASSADSNTEAFF,TGTGCCAGCAGCGCCGACAGCAACACTGAAGCTTTCTTT
TRBD1,TRBJ1-1,TRBV19,NA,CASSPSYDRANTEAFF,TGTGCCAGTAGTCCCTCTTATGACAGGGCGAACACTGAAGCTTTCTTT
NA,TRBJ1-1,TRBV4-1,NA,CASSPEPLLQGNTEAFF,TGCGCCAGCAGCCCGGAACCCCTTCTACAGGGGAACACTGAAGCTTTCTTT
TRBD2,TRBJ2-7,TRBV9,NA,CASSRTSGSPYEQYF,TGTGCCAGCAGTAGGACTAGCGGGAGTCCCTACGAGCAGTACTTC
TRBD2,TRBJ2-1,TRBV18,NA,CASSPLREDEQFF,TGTGCCAGCTCACCACTACGGGAGGATGAGCAGTTCTTC
NA,TRBJ2-7,TRBV27,NA,CASSPDQSEEQYF,TGTGCCAGCAGCCCAGACCAGTCGGAGGAGCAGTACTTC
NA,TRBJ1-5,TRBV19,few,CASKTGFNQPQHF,TGTGCCAGCAAAACAGGGTTCAATCAGCCCCAGCATTTT
TRBD1,TRBJ1-2,TRBV19,NA,CASSAGQGDYGYTF,TGTGCCAGTAGTGCCGGACAGGGGGACTATGGCTACACCTTC
NA,TRBJ1-4,TRBV19,NA,CASSIQGGEKLFF,TGTGCCAGTAGTATCCAGGGTGGTGAAAAACTGTTTTTT
TRBD1,TRBJ1-1,TRBV29-1,NA,CSVGDRTDTEAFF,TGCAGCGTGGGGGACAGAACGGACACTGAAGCTTTCTTT
NA,TRBJ2-3,TRBV5-4,NA,CASSFGTAQIGDTQYF,TGTGCCAGCAGCTTCGGGACTGCACAAATCGGGGATACGCAGTATTTT